This is a list of T cell receptor beta chains from one sample in a study of blood T cell repertoires in COVID-19. Produced via immunoSEQ multiplex PCR; TCRdb's table is partial and in-frame only. This table has some 250,000 clones, approximately 83% appearing once. The sequenced material came from PBMCs or T cells enriched from blood (not recorded which). These receptor sequences come from a woman aged 45-65 years who had recovered from COVID-19. The CDR3 runs from the conserved cysteine through the conserved F or W. D genes are given only for firm matches. The size entry is marked missing in some rows and otherwise reads once, few, many or a size class.

j_call: TRBJ2-3
clone_size: .
v_call: TRBV14
d_call: TRBD2
cdr3_nt: TGTGCCAGCAGCCAAGGACTAGCGGGAACTTCGGATACGCAGTATTTT
cdr3_aa: CASSQGLAGTSDTQYF

j_call: TRBJ2-1
clone_size: .
v_call: TRBV7-9
d_call: .
cdr3_nt: TGTGCCAGCAGTCGAGCAGGGATGGCCGAGCAGTTCTTC
cdr3_aa: CASSRAGMAEQFF

j_call: TRBJ2-1
clone_size: .
v_call: TRBV19
d_call: TRBD2
cdr3_nt: TGTGCCAGTAGTATAAGAGTTCGGGGGAGGGGCGAGCAGTTCTTC
cdr3_aa: CASSIRVRGRGEQFF

j_call: TRBJ2-1
clone_size: .
v_call: TRBV7-9
d_call: .
cdr3_nt: TGTGCCAGCAGCTTTAGGGGGGGCAATGAGCAGTTCTTC
cdr3_aa: CASSFRGGNEQFF

j_call: TRBJ1-4
clone_size: .
v_call: TRBV3-1/TRBV3-2
d_call: .
cdr3_nt: TGTGCCAGCAGCCAAGTTGGAGGAAAACTGTTTTTT
cdr3_aa: CASSQVGGKLFF

j_call: TRBJ2-6
clone_size: .
v_call: TRBV27
d_call: TRBD1
cdr3_nt: TGTGCCAGCAGTTTAGGGGACAGATCCCCGACTAACTCTGGGGCCAACGTCCTGACTTTC
cdr3_aa: CASSLGDRSPTNSGANVLTF

j_call: TRBJ2-1
clone_size: .
v_call: TRBV11-2
d_call: .
cdr3_nt: TGTGCCAGCAGCTCCCTATGGATGGGAGAAGGCCATGAGCAGTTCTTC
cdr3_aa: CASSSLWMGEGHEQFF

j_call: TRBJ1-1
clone_size: .
v_call: TRBV12-5
d_call: .
cdr3_nt: TGTGCTAGTGGTTTGGACTTGTCCACTGAAGCTTTCTTT
cdr3_aa: CASGLDLSTEAFF

j_call: TRBJ1-3
clone_size: few
v_call: TRBV4-1
d_call: .
cdr3_nt: TGCGCCAGCAGCCCGCGGGTCGTCTCTGGAAACACCATATATTTT
cdr3_aa: CASSPRVVSGNTIYF

j_call: TRBJ2-3
clone_size: once
v_call: TRBV19
d_call: TRBD2
cdr3_nt: TGTGCCAGTAAAAGCGGGAGGGACGATCGTTCAGATACGCAGTATTTT
cdr3_aa: CASKSGRDDRSDTQYF

j_call: TRBJ1-3
clone_size: once
v_call: TRBV28
d_call: .
cdr3_nt: TGTGCCAGCATAGCTCAGGGCTCTGGAAACACCATATATTTT
cdr3_aa: CASIAQGSGNTIYF

j_call: TRBJ2-5
clone_size: .
v_call: TRBV5-1
d_call: TRBD2
cdr3_nt: TGCGCCAGCAGCTATGGACTAGCGGGAGCAGAGACCCAGTACTTC
cdr3_aa: CASSYGLAGAETQYF

j_call: TRBJ1-1
clone_size: once
v_call: TRBV28
d_call: .
cdr3_nt: TGTGCCAGCACCCTGGCCGCGGGCACTGAAGCTTTCTTT
cdr3_aa: CASTLAAGTEAFF

j_call: TRBJ2-5
clone_size: .
v_call: TRBV19
d_call: TRBD2
cdr3_nt: TGTGCCAGTAGTATGGGAGCGGGAGGTAGGAAGACCCAGTACTTC
cdr3_aa: CASSMGAGGRKTQYF

j_call: TRBJ2-1
clone_size: .
v_call: TRBV5-1
d_call: TRBD2
cdr3_nt: TGCGCCAGCAGCTTGTTACCGGGGAGGGGTTACAATGAGCAGTTCTTC
cdr3_aa: CASSLLPGRGYNEQFF

j_call: TRBJ2-3
clone_size: .
v_call: TRBV19
d_call: TRBD2
cdr3_nt: TGTGCCACCGGCGGGACTAGCGGGAGTTTCACAGATACGCAGTATTTT
cdr3_aa: CATGGTSGSFTDTQYF

j_call: TRBJ2-5
clone_size: .
v_call: TRBV7-2
d_call: TRBD1
cdr3_nt: TGTGCCAGCAGCCCCTCGGGACAGGGGGCAAAGACCCAGTACTTC
cdr3_aa: CASSPSGQGAKTQYF

j_call: TRBJ2-3
clone_size: once
v_call: TRBV7-9
d_call: .
cdr3_nt: TGTGCCAGCAGCTTAGACCAGGGGAGAACAGATACGCAGTATTTT
cdr3_aa: CASSLDQGRTDTQYF

j_call: TRBJ1-6
clone_size: .
v_call: TRBV6-4
d_call: .
cdr3_nt: TGTGCCAGCAGTGACGGGGCACCTAATTCACCCCTCCACTTT
cdr3_aa: CASSDGAPNSPLHF

j_call: TRBJ2-1
clone_size: .
v_call: TRBV4-1
d_call: .
cdr3_nt: TGCGCCAGCAGCCCCCGTTCCAGCGGGACATCGAGATCCTACAATGAGCAGTTCTTC
cdr3_aa: CASSPRSSGTSRSYNEQFF

j_call: TRBJ2-1
clone_size: .
v_call: TRBV25-1
d_call: .
cdr3_nt: TGTGCCAGCAGTGCGAACAGGGTTGGTGAGCAGTTCTTC
cdr3_aa: CASSANRVGEQFF

j_call: TRBJ2-4
clone_size: once
v_call: TRBV6-6
d_call: TRBD2
cdr3_nt: TGTGCCAGCAGTACTCCCCCGGGACTAGATTCGGTTCAGTACTTC
cdr3_aa: CASSTPPGLDSVQYF

j_call: TRBJ2-4
clone_size: .
v_call: TRBV18
d_call: TRBD1
cdr3_nt: TGTGCCAGCTCACCAACCGGGACAGGGAATCCCAAAAACATTCAGTACTTC
cdr3_aa: CASSPTGTGNPKNIQYF

j_call: TRBJ1-1
clone_size: once
v_call: TRBV28
d_call: .
cdr3_nt: TGTGCCAGCAGTTTATGGCAGTTGAACACTGAAGCTTTCTTT
cdr3_aa: CASSLWQLNTEAFF

j_call: TRBJ1-5
clone_size: .
v_call: TRBV12-3/TRBV12-4
d_call: .
cdr3_nt: TGTGCCAGCCAACGGGGGGGAAATCAGCCCCAGCATTTT
cdr3_aa: CASQRGGNQPQHF

j_call: TRBJ2-1
clone_size: .
v_call: TRBV2
d_call: .
cdr3_nt: TGTGCCAGCAGTGAGTCGCGGCATGAGCAGTTCTTC
cdr3_aa: CASSESRHEQFF

j_call: TRBJ1-5
clone_size: .
v_call: TRBV30
d_call: TRBD1
cdr3_nt: TGTGCCTGGAGTGAGGGGGCTGGCAATCAGCCCCAGCATTTT
cdr3_aa: CAWSEGAGNQPQHF

j_call: TRBJ1-5
clone_size: .
v_call: TRBV27
d_call: TRBD1
cdr3_nt: TGTGCCAGCAGTTTATTCGCTAGGGGGCGCGATCAGCCCCAGCATTTT
cdr3_aa: CASSLFARGRDQPQHF

j_call: TRBJ2-7
clone_size: .
v_call: TRBV5-4
d_call: .
cdr3_nt: TGTGCCAGCAGCTCCCGGGGTAACCCCCCCTACGAGCAGTACTTC
cdr3_aa: CASSSRGNPPYEQYF

j_call: TRBJ2-5
clone_size: .
v_call: TRBV25-1
d_call: .
cdr3_nt: TGTGCCAGCAGTGGGGCTGGGCCTTACACAGAGACCCAGTACTTC
cdr3_aa: CASSGAGPYTETQYF

j_call: TRBJ1-2
clone_size: .
v_call: TRBV28
d_call: .
cdr3_nt: TGTGCCAGCAGCCCAACCGGACAGAACTATGGCTACACCTTC
cdr3_aa: CASSPTGQNYGYTF

j_call: TRBJ1-5
clone_size: .
v_call: TRBV7-9
d_call: .
cdr3_nt: TGTGCCAGCAGCCCGGCAGGGAGGGATCAGCCCCAGCATTTT
cdr3_aa: CASSPAGRDQPQHF

j_call: TRBJ1-5
clone_size: .
v_call: TRBV6-6
d_call: .
cdr3_nt: TGTGCCAGCAGTCCACAGGGTCGTCAGCCCCAGCATTTT
cdr3_aa: CASSPQGRQPQHF

j_call: TRBJ2-3
clone_size: .
v_call: TRBV2
d_call: TRBD1
cdr3_nt: TGTGCCAGCAGTGGGGACAGGGGCCGCACAGATACGCAGTATTTT
cdr3_aa: CASSGDRGRTDTQYF

j_call: TRBJ1-2
clone_size: .
v_call: TRBV5-6
d_call: .
cdr3_nt: TGTGCCAGCAGCTTGTCGGGGGGAGACACCTTC
cdr3_aa: CASSLSGGDTF

j_call: TRBJ2-1
clone_size: .
v_call: TRBV21-1
d_call: .
cdr3_nt: TGTGCCAGCAGCAAAGGGTGCCCACCTCGGGGCAATGAGCAGTTCTTC
cdr3_aa: CASSKGCPPRGNEQFF

j_call: TRBJ2-3
clone_size: .
v_call: TRBV10-1
d_call: TRBD2
cdr3_nt: TGCGCCAGCAGAGCGGGAGACGCCACAGATACGCAGTATTTT
cdr3_aa: CASRAGDATDTQYF

j_call: TRBJ1-2
clone_size: .
v_call: TRBV24-1
d_call: .
cdr3_nt: TGTGCCACCAGTGCACAGGACTATGGCTACACCTTC
cdr3_aa: CATSAQDYGYTF

j_call: TRBJ1-5
clone_size: .
v_call: TRBV7-2
d_call: .
cdr3_nt: TGTGCCAGCAGCGCAGGCTGGGAACAGGGATTTTCCAATCAGCCCCAGCATTTT
cdr3_aa: CASSAGWEQGFSNQPQHF

j_call: TRBJ1-2
clone_size: .
v_call: TRBV28
d_call: .
cdr3_nt: TGTGCCAGCAGCCCCAGGGGTCATGGCTACACCTTC
cdr3_aa: CASSPRGHGYTF

j_call: TRBJ1-2
clone_size: .
v_call: TRBV11-3
d_call: TRBD1
cdr3_nt: TGTGCCAGCCAAGGGGAACAGGGGGTGGGGTATGGCTACACCTTC
cdr3_aa: CASQGEQGVGYGYTF

j_call: TRBJ2-4
clone_size: .
v_call: TRBV28
d_call: .
cdr3_nt: TGTGCCAGCACTGGTGGGTTGGGGCGCAGCCTTCAGTACTTC
cdr3_aa: CASTGGLGRSLQYF

j_call: TRBJ1-1
clone_size: .
v_call: TRBV19
d_call: .
cdr3_nt: TGTGCCACGAATAACAGGGCCTTGAACACTGAAGCTTTCTTT
cdr3_aa: CATNNRALNTEAFF

j_call: TRBJ2-5
clone_size: .
v_call: TRBV4-1
d_call: .
cdr3_nt: TGCGCCAGCAGCCAAGGTAATCACGGGGTCGTGCAAGAGACCCAGTACTTC
cdr3_aa: CASSQGNHGVVQETQYF

j_call: TRBJ2-7
clone_size: .
v_call: TRBV5-6
d_call: TRBD1
cdr3_nt: TGTGCCAGCAGCTCCGGGATAGGGGGCGGTGTTTCGTCCTACGAGCAGTACTTC
cdr3_aa: CASSSGIGGGVSSYEQYF

j_call: TRBJ1-1
clone_size: .
v_call: TRBV14
d_call: .
cdr3_nt: TGTGCCAGCAGCCAGTCAGGAGGAAACACTGAAGCTTTCTTT
cdr3_aa: CASSQSGGNTEAFF

j_call: TRBJ2-7
clone_size: .
v_call: TRBV11-3
d_call: .
cdr3_nt: TGTGCCAGCAGCTCAGGAGGAGGGAAGACCAACGAGCAGTACTTC
cdr3_aa: CASSSGGGKTNEQYF

j_call: TRBJ2-5
clone_size: .
v_call: TRBV2
d_call: .
cdr3_nt: TGTGCCAGCAGTGTATCGGACATATGGGAAGAGACCCAGTACTTC
cdr3_aa: CASSVSDIWEETQYF

j_call: TRBJ2-7
clone_size: .
v_call: TRBV2
d_call: TRBD2
cdr3_nt: TGTGCCAGCAGTGAAGCGGGACTAGTCGCCTACGAGCAGTACTTC
cdr3_aa: CASSEAGLVAYEQYF

j_call: TRBJ1-4
clone_size: .
v_call: TRBV28
d_call: TRBD1
cdr3_nt: TGTGCCAGCAGTTTGACAGGGGGAAAACTGTTTTTT
cdr3_aa: CASSLTGGKLFF

j_call: TRBJ1-2
clone_size: .
v_call: TRBV7-2
d_call: TRBD1
cdr3_nt: TGTGCCAGCAGCCCCCAGGGGGGCAACTATGGCTACACCTTC
cdr3_aa: CASSPQGGNYGYTF